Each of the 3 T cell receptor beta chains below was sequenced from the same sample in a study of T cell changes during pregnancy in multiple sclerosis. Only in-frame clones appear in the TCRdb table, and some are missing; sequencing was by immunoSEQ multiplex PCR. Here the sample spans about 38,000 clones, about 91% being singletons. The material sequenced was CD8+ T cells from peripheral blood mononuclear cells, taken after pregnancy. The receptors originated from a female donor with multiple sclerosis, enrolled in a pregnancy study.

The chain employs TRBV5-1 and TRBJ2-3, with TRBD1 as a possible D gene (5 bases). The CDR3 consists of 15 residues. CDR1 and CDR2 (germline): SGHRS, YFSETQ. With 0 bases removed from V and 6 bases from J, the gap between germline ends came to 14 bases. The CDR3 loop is CASSLAKTVGDTQYF. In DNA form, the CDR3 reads TGCGCCAGCAGCTTGGCCAAGACAGTCGGGGATACGCAGTATTTT.

CDR3 nucleotides: TGTGCCAGCAGTGAAGGAGGGGGAAGGTCCGGGGAGCTGTTTTTT. It encodes CASSEGGGRSGELFF. The chain has TRBV2 and TRBJ2-2; D is perhaps TRBD1 (6 bases). Germline V gene data show CDR1 as SNHLY and CDR2 as FYNNEI. V was pared by 1 base and J by 6 bases, with 12 bases between. The CDR3 covers 15 residues. Variable domain in full (rest from reference TRBV2 and TRBJ2-2): EPEVTQTPSHQVTQMGQEVILRCVPISNHLYFYWYRQILGQKVEFLVSFYNNEISEKSEIFDDQFSVERPDGSNFTLKIRSTKLEDSAMYFCASSEGGGRSGELFFGEGSRLTVL.

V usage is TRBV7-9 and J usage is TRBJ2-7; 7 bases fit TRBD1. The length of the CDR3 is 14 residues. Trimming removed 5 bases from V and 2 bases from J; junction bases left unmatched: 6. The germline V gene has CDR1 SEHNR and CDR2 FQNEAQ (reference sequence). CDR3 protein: CASSADGTAYEQYF. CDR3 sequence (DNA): TGTGCCAGCAGCGCAGACGGGACAGCCTACGAGCAGTACTTC.